Below, 13 T cell receptor beta chains from the same sample are listed, as sequenced in a study of Graves' ophthalmopathy and Graves' hyperthyroidism. The study amplified TCR beta CDR3 regions using RNA transcripts. The first round was an RT-PCR with HTBI primers, and the second round was a multiplex PCR. TCRdb re-called the multiplex PCR reads with MiXCR, one entry per CDR3 protein. This table holds over a million distinct CDR3 sequences, about two fifths found once. Sequences were obtained from peripheral blood or thyroid tissue (not recorded which). These receptors were collected from an adult man with Graves' hyperthyroidism.

This chain uses TRBV9 with TRBJ2-3; perhaps TRBD2 as D (6 bases). Trimming cost V 4 bases and J 2 bases, with 11 bases left between them. The V gene's germline CDR1 is SGDLS and CDR2 YYNGEE. The CDR3 extends over 14 amino acids. DNA of the CDR3: TGTGCCAGCAGCTCCGGGACTCTCACAGATACGCAGTATTTT. Protein product: CASSSGTLTDTQYF. The whole variable domain, remainder taken from reference TRBV9 and TRBJ2-3, is DSGVTQTPKHLITATGQRVTLRCSPRSGDLSVYWYQQSLDQGLQFLIQYYNGEERAKGNILERFSAQQFPDLHSELNLSSLELGDSALYFCASSSGTLTDTQYFGPGTRLTVL.

This sequence joins TRBV5-5 and TRBJ2-5, with D perhaps given as TRBD1 or TRBD2 (6 bases each). The V gene lost 1 base and the J gene lost 5 bases, with 21 bases spanning the gap. CDR3 length: 17 amino acids. CDR1 and CDR2 (germline): SGHKS, YYEKEE (reference sequence). The CDR3 loop reads CASSLRVLTGAGETQYF. CDR3 nucleotides: TGTGCCAGCAGCTTGAGGGTCCTGACGGGGGCCGGTGAGACCCAGTACTTC. Together with reference TRBV5-5 and TRBJ2-5, the CDR3 gives the full variable domain: DAGVTQSPTHLIKTRGQQVTLRCSPISGHKSVSWYQQVLGQGPQFIFQYYEKEERGRGNFPDRFSARQFPNYSSELNVNALLLGDSALYLCASSLRVLTGAGETQYFGPGTRLLVL.

This clonotype came up many times. This sequence joins TRBV15 and TRBJ2-7; possible D gene TRBD1, 5 bases. The V gene's germline CDR1 is LNHNV and CDR2 YYDKDF (reference sequence). Trimming left V 5 bases short and J 0 bases short, with 14 bases between. The CDR3 is made up of 15 amino acids. In DNA, the CDR3 is TGTGCCACCAGCGAAGAGCGACAGAGCTCCTACGAGCAGTACTTC. This translates into CATSEERQSSYEQYF.

The gene calls are TRBV29-1 and TRBJ1-5; tentatively, D is TRBD1 (6 bases). CDR3 length: 13 residues. Germline CDR1 is SQVTM and CDR2 is ANQGSEA. V lost 4 bases, J lost 7 bases, and 14 bases lay in between. In nucleotides, the CDR3 is TGCAGCGTTGCTTTAGGGGGGGTACAGCCCCAGCATTTT. This translates into CSVALGGVQPQHF.

In this sample, this clonotype turned up once. This chain links TRBV7-6 with TRBJ2-5; unclear D gene. CDR3 length: 13 amino acids. CDR1 and CDR2 from the germline V gene are SGHVS and FNYEAQ. V was cut by 8 bases and J by 0 bases, with 10 bases left in between. DNA of the CDR3: TGTGCCAGCGGGGTCCCGTACCAAGAGACCCAGTACTTC. Encoded protein: CASGVPYQETQYF.

This clonotype was seen ten or more times. CDR3 DNA sequence: TGTGCCAGCAGCCAATCTTTCGGACAGGGGAACTATGGCTACACCTTC. Protein: CASSQSFGQGNYGYTF. The chain couples TRBV5-8 to TRBJ1-2; 9 bases line up with TRBD1. The CDR3 consists of 16 residues. Germline V gene sequence: CDR1 SGHTS, CDR2 YDEGEE. Trimming cost V 4 bases and J 2 bases; bases outside gene matches: 9.

The chain's CDR3 is CAISESGDRGARHF. DNA of the CDR3: TGTGCCATCAGTGAGTCAGGAGACAGGGGCGCCCGCCACTTT. The genes are TRBV10-3 and TRBJ1-6; 8 bases agree with TRBD1. Per germline, CDR1 ENHRY and CDR2 SYGVKD. This CDR3 spans 14 amino acids. With V trimmed by 0 bases and J by 18 bases, 10 bases remained unmatched.

The chain uses TRBV7-9 and TRBJ2-3; 7 bases are a match to TRBD2. V lost 5 bases to trimming and J lost 4 bases; unmatched junction nucleotides: 6. In germline, CDR1 is SEHNR, CDR2 FQNEAQ (reference sequence). The CDR3 spans 14 residues. The CDR3 loop reads CASSHGLGADTQYF. Written as DNA, the CDR3 is TGTGCCAGCAGCCACGGACTAGGTGCAGATACGCAGTATTTT.

This chain connects TRBV20-1 to TRBJ1-3; possibly TRBD1 for D (6 bases). The CDR3 contains 16 residues. Germline V gene data show CDR1 as DFQATT and CDR2 as SNEGSKA (reference sequence). V lost 1 base to trimming and J lost 8 bases, with 21 bases between them. The CDR3: CSARGRGHRAHDTIYF. The CDR3 region has the DNA TGCAGTGCTAGAGGCAGGGGACACCGGGCTCACGACACCATATATTTT.

This clonotype was counted a few times. The rearrangement links TRBV2 to TRBJ1-6; a possible D gene is TRBD1 (5 bases). The CDR3 covers 18 residues. Germline V lookup: CDR1 SNHLY, CDR2 FYNNEI. The V gene lost 5 bases and the J gene lost 1 base, with 18 bases spanning the gap. Here the CDR3 reads CASSSGTPGWSYNSPLHF. CDR3 in DNA: TGTGCCAGCAGTTCCGGGACCCCGGGCTGGTCCTATAATTCACCCCTCCACTTT. The full variable domain, with the rest looked up from reference TRBV2 and TRBJ1-6, is EPEVTQTPSHQVTQMGQEVILRCVPISNHLYFYWYRQILGQKVEFLVSFYNNEISEKSEIFDDQFSVERPDGSNFTLKIRSTKLEDSAMYFCASSSGTPGWSYNSPLHFGNGTRLTVT.

This clonotype was observed a single time. The chain joins TRBV14 to TRBJ2-7; D ambiguous. CDR1 is SGHDN and CDR2 is FVKESK in the germline V gene. V was cut by 0 bases and J by 7 bases, with 25 bases left in between. The length of the CDR3 is 18 residues. The CDR3 DNA follows: TGTGCCAGCAGCCAAGATTGGGTTATGGGTCCGAATTATGGGGAGCAGTACTTC. This encodes CASSQDWVMGPNYGEQYF.

Concerning this clonotype itself: A much larger clone lies a single base off, so this may be a read error. This chain links TRBV11-2 with TRBJ2-7, with D perhaps given as TRBD1 or TRBD2 (5 bases each). The germline V gene encodes CDR1 SGHAT and CDR2 FQNNGV. V was pared by 10 bases and J by 5 bases, with 12 bases between. The CDR3 length is 11 residues. This chain's CDR3 is CATTLGDEQYF. In nucleotides, the CDR3 is TGTGCCACCACCTTGGGGGACGAGCAGTACTTC. The full variable domain, with the rest looked up from reference TRBV11-2 and TRBJ2-7, is EAGVAQSPRYKIIEKRQSVAFWCNPISGHATLYWYQQILGQGPKLLIQFQNNGVVDDSQLPKDRFSAERLKGVDSTLKIQPAKLEDSAVYLCATTLGDEQYFGPGTRLTVT.

This chain links TRBV14 with TRBJ2-3; either TRBD1 or TRBD2 may fit D (5 bases each). The CDR3 is 16 amino acids. Trimming shortened V by 8 bases and J by 4 bases, and 22 bases separated the two germline ends. The germline V gene encodes CDR1 SGHDN and CDR2 FVKESK. CDR3 sequence (DNA): TGTGCCAGCTCACCAAGCGAGGGGACGTTGTCAGATACGCAGTATTTT. Encoded protein: CASSPSEGTLSDTQYF.